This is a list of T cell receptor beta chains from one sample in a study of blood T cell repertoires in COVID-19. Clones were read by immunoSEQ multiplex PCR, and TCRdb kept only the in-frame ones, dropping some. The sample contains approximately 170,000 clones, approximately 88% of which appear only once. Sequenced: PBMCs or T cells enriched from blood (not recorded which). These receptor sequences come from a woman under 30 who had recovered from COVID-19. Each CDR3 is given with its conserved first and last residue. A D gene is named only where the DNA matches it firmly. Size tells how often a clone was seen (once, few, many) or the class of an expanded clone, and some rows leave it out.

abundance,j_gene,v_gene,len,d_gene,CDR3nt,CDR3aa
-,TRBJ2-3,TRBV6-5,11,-,TGTGCCAGCGGATTAGCGGATACGCAGTATTTT,CASGLADTQYF
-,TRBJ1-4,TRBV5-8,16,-,TGTGCCAGCAGCTTGGGGGCCGTGGCAGTATATGAAAAACTGTTTTTT,CASSLGAVAVYEKLFF
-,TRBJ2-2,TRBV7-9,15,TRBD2,TGTGCCAGCAGCTATGGGACTAGCGGCACCGGGGAGCTGTTTTTT,CASSYGTSGTGELFF
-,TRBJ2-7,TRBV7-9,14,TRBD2,TGTGCCAGCAGCCCTCCGGGGGAGGGCTACGAGCAGTACTTC,CASSPPGEGYEQYF
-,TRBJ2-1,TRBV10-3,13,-,TGTGCCATCACCCAGCGGAACTACAATGAGCAGTTCTTC,CAITQRNYNEQFF
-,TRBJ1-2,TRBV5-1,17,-,TGCGCCAGCAGCCGAGATTTAAACCAGGCAGGTGACTATGGCTACACCTTC,CASSRDLNQAGDYGYTF
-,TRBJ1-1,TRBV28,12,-,TGTGCCAGCAGCGAAGGACAGTCTGAAGCTTTCTTT,CASSEGQSEAFF
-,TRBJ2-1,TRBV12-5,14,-,TGTGCTAGTGGTTTGGAGACTCCCCCGAATGAGCAGTTCTTC,CASGLETPPNEQFF
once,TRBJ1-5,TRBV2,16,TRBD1,TGTGCCAGCAGCGAGACACAGGGGGGGGACAATCAGCCCCAGCATTTT,CASSETQGGDNQPQHF
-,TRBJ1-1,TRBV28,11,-,TGTGCCAGCAGTTCATGGTCAGAAGCTTTCTTT,CASSSWSEAFF
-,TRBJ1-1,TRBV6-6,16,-,TGTGCCAGCAGTTACCCGCTGGCAGGGGCGGACACTGAAGCTTTCTTT,CASSYPLAGADTEAFF
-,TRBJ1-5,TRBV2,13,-,TGTGCCAGCAGCCAGTTTGGGGGGCAGCCCCAGCATTTT,CASSQFGGQPQHF
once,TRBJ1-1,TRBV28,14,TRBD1,TGTGCCAGCAGTCCCCCAGGGGGCCGGGGTGAAGCTTTCTTT,CASSPPGGRGEAFF
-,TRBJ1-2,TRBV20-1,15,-,TGCAGTGCTAGTCAGGACTGGGAAGGGAACTATGGCTACACCTTC,CSASQDWEGNYGYTF
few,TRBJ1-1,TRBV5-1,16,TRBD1,TGCGCCAGCAGCTTGAATAGTAGGACAGGAAACACTGAAGCTTTCTTT,CASSLNSRTGNTEAFF
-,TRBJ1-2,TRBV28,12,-,TGTGCCAGCGCGCTGGGGGCTGGTGGCTACACCTTC,CASALGAGGYTF
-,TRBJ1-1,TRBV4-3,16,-,TGCGCCAGCAGCCAAGATCAGTGGGGCGCGAACACTGAAGCTTTCTTT,CASSQDQWGANTEAFF
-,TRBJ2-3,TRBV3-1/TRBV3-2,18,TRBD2,TGTGCCAGCAGCCAACTAGCGGGAGCCCTCTTTAGCACAGATACGCAGTATTTT,CASSQLAGALFSTDTQYF
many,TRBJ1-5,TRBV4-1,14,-,TGCGCCAGCAGCCAAGACAGCGTTGGTAAGCCCCAGCATTTT,CASSQDSVGKPQHF
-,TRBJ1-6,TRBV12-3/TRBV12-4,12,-,TGTGCCAGCAGTTTTTCGTATTCACCCCTCCACTTT,CASSFSYSPLHF
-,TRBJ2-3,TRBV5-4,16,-,TGTGCCAGCAGCTTGGACGGGGGATCGAGCACAGATACGCAGTATTTT,CASSLDGGSSTDTQYF
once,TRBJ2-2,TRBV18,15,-,TGTGCCAGCTCACCCAATCCAGGTCGAACCGGGGAGCTGTTTTTT,CASSPNPGRTGELFF
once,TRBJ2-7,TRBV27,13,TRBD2,TGTGCCAGCAGTTTTGGGGAGGGGCAGAAGCAGTACTTC,CASSFGEGQKQYF
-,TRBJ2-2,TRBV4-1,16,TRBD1,TGCGCCAGCAGCCAGGAAGACAGGGCGATTACCGGGGAGCTGTTTTTT,CASSQEDRAITGELFF
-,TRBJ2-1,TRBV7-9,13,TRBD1,TGTGCCAGTTCGGGACAGCAGAACAATGAGCAGTTCTTC,CASSGQQNNEQFF
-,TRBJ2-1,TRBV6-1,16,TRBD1,TGTGCCAGCAGTGAACGGGACAGGAGACCTTACAATGAGCAGTTCTTC,CASSERDRRPYNEQFF
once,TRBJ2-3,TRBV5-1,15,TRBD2,TGCGCCAGCAGCATTGGGACTAGTGGCACAGATACGCAGTATTTT,CASSIGTSGTDTQYF
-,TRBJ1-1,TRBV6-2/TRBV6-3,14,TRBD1,TGTGCCAGCAGTTGGGCAGGGGGGAACACTGAAGCTTTCTTT,CASSWAGGNTEAFF
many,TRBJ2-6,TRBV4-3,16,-,TGCGCCAGCAGCCAAGAAATGAGCTCTGGGGCCAACGTCCTGACTTTC,CASSQEMSSGANVLTF
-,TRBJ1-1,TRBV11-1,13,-,TGTGCCAGCAGGGGGATACAGGGCACTGAAGCTTTCTTT,CASRGIQGTEAFF
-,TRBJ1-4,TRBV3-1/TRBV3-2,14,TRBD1,TGTGCCAGCAGCACCGGGACAGGGTATGAAAAACTGTTTTTT,CASSTGTGYEKLFF
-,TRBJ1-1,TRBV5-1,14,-,TGCGCCAGCAGTGTATCGGGGGATAGCACTGAAGCTTTCTTT,CASSVSGDSTEAFF
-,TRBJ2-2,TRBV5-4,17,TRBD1,TGTGCCAGCAGTGGGACGGGACAGGGGGCCTCAACCGGGGAGCTGTTTTTT,CASSGTGQGASTGELFF
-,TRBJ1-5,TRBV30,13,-,TGTGCCTGGAGTGGGGGGCTTGATCAGCCCCAGCATTTT,CAWSGGLDQPQHF
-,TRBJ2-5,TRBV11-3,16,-,TGTGCCAGCAGCTTAAGTACGGGACAAGGAAAAGAGACCCAGTACTTC,CASSLSTGQGKETQYF
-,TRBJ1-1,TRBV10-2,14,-,TGCGCCAGCAGTGAAGTTGGGCTGAACACTGAAGCTTTCTTT,CASSEVGLNTEAFF
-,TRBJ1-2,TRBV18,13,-,TGTGCCAGCTCACCACCGGAGGAGAGTGGCTACACCTTC,CASSPPEESGYTF
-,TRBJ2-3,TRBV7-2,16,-,TGTGCCAGCAGCTTAGTGGCGTCGGCGCGGGGAGATACGCAGTATTTT,CASSLVASARGDTQYF
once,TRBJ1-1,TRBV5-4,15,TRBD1,TGTGCCAGCAGCTGGGGACAGATCATGAACACTGAAGCTTTCTTT,CASSWGQIMNTEAFF
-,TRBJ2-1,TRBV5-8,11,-,TGTGCCAGCAGCCCTTACAATGAGCAGTTCTTC,CASSPYNEQFF
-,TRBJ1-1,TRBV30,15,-,TGTGCCTGGAGTGTACGTAAGGGGCTAGGGACTGAAGCTTTCTTT,CAWSVRKGLGTEAFF
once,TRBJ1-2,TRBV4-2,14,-,TGTGCCAGCAGCCAAGGAGGGGGTGTCTATGGCTACACCTTC,CASSQGGGVYGYTF
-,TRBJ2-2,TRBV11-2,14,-,TGTGCCAGCAGCTTAGTTCTGAACACCGGGGAGCTGTTTTTT,CASSLVLNTGELFF
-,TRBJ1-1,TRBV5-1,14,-,TGCGCCAGCAGCCAGGACAGTATGAACACTGAAGCTTTCTTT,CASSQDSMNTEAFF
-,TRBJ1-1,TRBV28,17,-,TGTGCCAGCAGGCCGGGTTCTACAGGGAGCTGGAACACTGAAGCTTTCTTT,CASRPGSTGSWNTEAFF
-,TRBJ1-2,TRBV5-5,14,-,TGTGCCAGCAGCTTGGGTCCACAGGGCTATGGCTACACCTTC,CASSLGPQGYGYTF
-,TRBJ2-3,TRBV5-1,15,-,TGCGCCAGCAGCGTCGTTGGGGGGTTGACAGATACGCAGTATTTT,CASSVVGGLTDTQYF
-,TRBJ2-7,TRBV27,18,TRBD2,TGTGCCAGCAGTTCCCTGGGACTAGCGGGAGGCCCCTGGGACGAGCAGTACTTC,CASSSLGLAGGPWDEQYF
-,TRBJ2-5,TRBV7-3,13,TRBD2,TGTGCCAGCAGTCGGACTAGTGATGAGACCCAGTACTTC,CASSRTSDETQYF
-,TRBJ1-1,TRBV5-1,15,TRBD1,TGCGCCAGCAGCTTGGCCCTAGGACAGGGGACTGAAGCTTTCTTT,CASSLALGQGTEAFF